The following is a TCR beta chain sequence with its context. These data come from a study of blood T cell repertoires in COVID-19. Overall study context: Some COVID-19 samples were acute and others convalescent; all came from the United States, Italy and Spain.

Clones were read by immunoSEQ multiplex PCR, and TCRdb kept only the in-frame ones, dropping some. Of 250,000 to 400,000 clones in the sample, roughly 85% were seen once. Germline CDR1 is LNHDA and CDR2 is SQIVND (reference sequence). V shed 3 bases and J 8 bases; nucleotides not matched to a gene: 13. This CDR3 is built from 16 residues. Participant-given clinical history determined each cohort assignment. In the 2 weeks before study entry, exposed participants met a COVID-19 case, which was PCR-confirmed or clinician-diagnosed. The material sequenced was PBMCs or T cells enriched from blood (not recorded which). This receptor was taken from a woman in her thirties who had been exposed to COVID-19. The rearrangement joins TRBV19 to TRBJ1-2, with 9 bases that match TRBD1. As DNA, the CDR3 is TGTGCCAGTAGTATCGGGACAGGGTTTAATTATAAGGGCTACACCTTC. Translated, it gives CASSIGTGFNYKGYTF.